This T cell receptor (beta chain) was captured by sequencing in a study of blood T cell repertoires in COVID-19. Followed longitudinally, the Seattle patients had been enrolled during active infection. The CDR3 covers 11 residues. With 7 bases removed from V and 7 bases from J, the gap between germline ends came to 10 bases. Germline CDR1 LNHDA, CDR2 SQIVND (reference sequence). Per the original methods: From reference gene primer amplification, estimates of nucleated cell counts were derived. Sequencing used immunoSEQ multiplex PCR; TCRdb keeps in-frame clones, though not all of them. That table supplies the V and J calls and clone size; D and trimming were determined from the DNA. The table has about 170,000 clones, around 82% seen once.

Sequenced sample: peripheral blood. The receptor was derived from an elderly man with COVID-19, enrolled during active disease. The chain combines TRBV19 with TRBJ1-1; D possibly corresponds to TRBD1 (6 bases). The CDR3 DNA sequence: TGTGCCAGTACCTTGGACAGTGAAGCTTTCTTT. Its translation is CASTLDSEAFF.